The 17 T cell receptor beta chains given below trace back to one sample, sequenced in a study of blood T cell repertoires in COVID-19. Profiling relied on immunoSEQ multiplex PCR, and the TCRdb table lists in-frame clones only, not all of them. The top ten hold less than 1.5% of the sample, which has 90,000 to 120,000 clones, approximately 90% seen once. Sequenced input: peripheral blood. The receptors come from a woman between 25 and 40 years old with acute or convalescent COVID-19.

CDR3 sequence: CASTSSDVLASNQPQHF. CDR3 nucleotides: TGTGCCAGCACCTCTTCAGATGTGCTGGCAAGCAATCAGCCCCAGCATTTT. The J gene is TRBJ1-5, the V gene TRBV5-4; D unresolved. The CDR3 spans 17 residues. Trimming removed 6 bases at V and 1 base at J, with 20 bases between. Germline V gene sequence: CDR1 SGHNT, CDR2 YYREEE (reference sequence).

The chain links TRBV28 to TRBJ2-2; D may be TRBD1 (6 bases). This CDR3 region has 14 residues. V lost 4 bases to trimming and J lost 3 bases, with 9 bases between them. CDR1 is MDHEN, CDR2 SYDVKM, per germline. CDR3 nucleotides: TGTGCCAGCAGTTCCCCAGGGGACACCGGGGAGCTGTTTTTT. Its protein product is CASSSPGDTGELFF.

The chain joins TRBV19 to TRBJ1-1; the match to TRBD1 covers 7 bases. This CDR3 comprises 15 residues. CDR1 is LNHDA and CDR2 is SQIVND in the germline V gene (reference sequence). V lost 3 bases and J lost 6; bases outside the gene matches: 10. The CDR3 region has the DNA TGTGCCAGTAGTATTACAGGGGCCCTAAGGGCTGAAGCTTTCTTT. This sequence encodes CASSITGALRAEAFF.

This clone occurred once. The chain has TRBV10-3 and TRBJ2-3, with D uncertain. The germline gives CDR1 ENHRY, CDR2 SYGVKD. Trimming pared 11 bases from V and 1 base from J, leaving 7 bases between. CDR3 length: 11 amino acids. The chain's CDR3 is CAVTGTDTQYF. The CDR3, as DNA: TGTGCCGTGACTGGCACAGATACGCAGTATTTT.

The chain links TRBV5-4 to TRBJ2-7, with D possibly matching TRBD2 (6 bases). Trimming took off 9 bases at V and 2 bases at J, with 18 bases between the two ends. Germline V gene lookup returns CDR1 SGHNT and CDR2 YYREEE (reference sequence). This CDR3 region has 14 residues. This CDR3 is CATRGGGNPYEQYF. The CDR3 region has the DNA TGTGCCACCCGTGGCGGAGGGAACCCCTACGAGCAGTACTTC.

The V gene is TRBV28, the J gene TRBJ2-1; TRBD1 aligns across 7 bases. Germline CDR1 is MDHEN and CDR2 is SYDVKM. Trimming cost V 3 bases and J 3 bases; bases outside gene matches: 14. The CDR3 sequence is 18 residues long. CDR3 DNA sequence: TGTGCCAGCAGTTTTAGGTGGCGTACAGGGGTTGGCTACAATGAGCAGTTCTTC. Its translation: CASSFRWRTGVGYNEQFF.

J is TRBJ2-2 and V is TRBV12-5; 9 nucleotides agree with TRBD2. Germline V gene lookup returns CDR1 LGHNT and CDR2 FRNRAP. The CDR3 runs 16 residues. V shed 4 bases and J 5 bases; nucleotides not matched to a gene: 8. Here the CDR3 DNA reads TGTGCTAGTGGTTCACAGCGGGAGGTCGGGACCGGGGAGCTGTTTTTT. It encodes CASGSQREVGTGELFF.

The chain links TRBV18 to TRBJ1-2; D unresolved. Trimming stripped 5 bases from V and 1 base from J, with 5 bases between. This CDR3 region has 12 residues. Germline V gives CDR1 KGHSH, CDR2 LQKENI. This CDR3 reads CASSDNNYGYTF. The CDR3 DNA reads as TGTGCCAGCTCAGACAATAACTATGGCTACACCTTC.

V gene TRBV7-8 combines with J gene TRBJ2-7; the match to TRBD2 covers 11 bases. Germline V gene data show CDR1 as SGHVS and CDR2 as FQNEAQ. After removal of 2 bases from V and 9 bases from J, the junction contained 9 bases not matched to a gene. The CDR3 is made up of 15 amino acids. This CDR3 reads CASSLQLAGDLWQYF. The CDR3 DNA reads TGTGCCAGCAGCTTACAACTAGCGGGAGACTTATGGCAGTACTTC.

The V and J genes are TRBV18 and TRBJ2-3; 15 bases align to TRBD2. The CDR3 length is 18 residues. Trimming at V came to 1 base and at J to 3 bases, leaving 5 bases not matched to a gene. The V gene's germline CDR1 is KGHSH and CDR2 LQKENI. The chain's CDR3 is CASSPQQGLAGGTDTQYF. CDR3 sequence (DNA): TGTGCCAGCTCACCACAGCAGGGACTAGCGGGAGGAACAGATACGCAGTATTTT.

The genes are TRBV6-1 and TRBJ1-4; a weak D match, TRBD1 (5 bases). Per the germline V gene, CDR1 is MNHNS and CDR2 is SASEGT. V was clipped by 1 base and J by 8 bases, with 26 bases between them. The CDR3 totals 19 residues. CDR3 in amino acids: CASSEGWGRKGPTREKLFF. In nucleotides, the CDR3 is TGTGCCAGCAGTGAAGGTTGGGGGAGGAAGGGTCCAACTCGGGAAAAACTGTTTTTT.

There are a few counts of this clone. The chain joins TRBV15 to TRBJ2-2; maybe TRBD1 (7 bases). The CDR3 has 16 residues. Trimming shortened V by 5 bases and J by 3 bases, and 16 bases separated the two germline ends. CDR1 is LNHNV, CDR2 YYDKDF, per germline (reference sequence). This CDR3 is CATSSRRRGDTGELFF. CDR3 DNA: TGTGCCACCAGCTCACGTCGCAGGGGGGACACCGGGGAGCTGTTTTTT.

The chain uses TRBV6-1 and TRBJ2-1; tentative D call: TRBD2 (6 bases). The CDR3 runs to 15 residues. Between the trimmed V and J ends, which lost 2 bases and 2 bases, there was a span of 10 bases. Germline values: CDR1 MNHNS, CDR2 SASEGT. CDR3 region: CASSEWGGTYNEQFF. The CDR3 DNA reads TGTGCCAGCAGTGAATGGGGCGGGACCTACAATGAGCAGTTCTTC.

The chain links TRBV4-3 to TRBJ2-4, with D possibly matching TRBD1 (5 bases). The germline V gene has CDR1 LGHNA and CDR2 YSLEER. The length of the CDR3 is 16 residues. The germline V and J ends were trimmed by 1 base and 2 bases, with 12 bases remaining between them. In DNA, the CDR3 is TGCGCCAGCAGCCAAGCATCGCCAGGGACCAAAAACATTCAGTACTTC. This codes for CASSQASPGTKNIQYF.

J is TRBJ2-5 and V is TRBV6-6, with TRBD2 identical over 9 bases. The CDR3 consists of 13 residues. Germline loops: CDR1 MNHNY, CDR2 SVGAGI (reference sequence). Germline trimming cut 7 bases from V and 3 bases from J; bases unmatched to any gene: 3. In nucleotides, the CDR3 is TGTGCCAGCACTCCTAGCGGGGAAGAGACCCAGTACTTC. Protein product: CASTPSGEETQYF.

The chain carries TRBV28 and TRBJ1-3, with 7 nucleotides matching TRBD1. Germline V CDR1 and CDR2: MDHEN, SYDVKM. The J segment lost 4 bases and the V segment lost 2 bases, leaving 8 bases of the junction unmatched. The CDR3 has 16 amino acids. Here the CDR3 DNA reads TGTGCCAGCAGTTTACAAGGGGACAGAAAGGGAAACACCATATATTTT. Amino acid sequence: CASSLQGDRKGNTIYF. Based on the CDR3 plus reference TRBV28 and TRBJ1-3, the full variable domain is DVKVTQSSRYLVKRTGEKVFLECVQDMDHENMFWYRQDPGLGLRLIYFSYDVKMKEKGDIPEGYSVSREKKERFSLILESASTNQTSMYLCASSLQGDRKGNTIYFGEGSWLTVV.

V usage is TRBV5-1 and J usage is TRBJ2-3, with 10 bases matching TRBD1. With 0 bases clipped from V and 4 bases from J, the junction kept 8 bases outside the gene matches. Germline loops: CDR1 SGHRS, CDR2 YFSETQ. This CDR3 has 17 residues. CDR3: CASSLVIIGQGADTQYF. CDR3 coding DNA: TGCGCCAGCAGCTTGGTTATAATTGGACAGGGGGCAGATACGCAGTATTTT.